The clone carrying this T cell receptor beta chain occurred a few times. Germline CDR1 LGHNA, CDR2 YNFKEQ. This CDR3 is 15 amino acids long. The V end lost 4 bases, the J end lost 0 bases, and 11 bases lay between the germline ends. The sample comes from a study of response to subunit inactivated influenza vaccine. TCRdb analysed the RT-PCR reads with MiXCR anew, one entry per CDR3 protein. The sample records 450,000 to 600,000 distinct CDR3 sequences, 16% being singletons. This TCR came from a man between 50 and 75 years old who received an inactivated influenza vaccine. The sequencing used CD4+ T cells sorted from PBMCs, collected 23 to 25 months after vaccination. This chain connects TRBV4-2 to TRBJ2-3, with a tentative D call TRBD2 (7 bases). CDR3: CASSREGGSTDTQYF. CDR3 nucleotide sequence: TGTGCCAGCAGCCGGGAGGGGGGTAGCACAGATACGCAGTATTTT.